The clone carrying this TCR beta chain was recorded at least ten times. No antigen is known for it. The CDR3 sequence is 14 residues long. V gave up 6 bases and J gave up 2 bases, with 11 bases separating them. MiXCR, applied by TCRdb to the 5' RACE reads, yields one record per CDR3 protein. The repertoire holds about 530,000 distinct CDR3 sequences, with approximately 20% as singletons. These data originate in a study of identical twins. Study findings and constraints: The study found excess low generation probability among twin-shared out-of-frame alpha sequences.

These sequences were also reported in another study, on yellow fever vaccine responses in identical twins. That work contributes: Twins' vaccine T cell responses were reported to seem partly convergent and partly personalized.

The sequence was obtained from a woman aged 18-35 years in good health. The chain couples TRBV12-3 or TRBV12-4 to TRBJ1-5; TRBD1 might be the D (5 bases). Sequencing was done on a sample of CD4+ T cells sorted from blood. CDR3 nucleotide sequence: TGTGCCAGCAGCCCGGGGGAAGGCAATCAGCCCCAGCATTTT. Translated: CASSPGEGNQPQHF.